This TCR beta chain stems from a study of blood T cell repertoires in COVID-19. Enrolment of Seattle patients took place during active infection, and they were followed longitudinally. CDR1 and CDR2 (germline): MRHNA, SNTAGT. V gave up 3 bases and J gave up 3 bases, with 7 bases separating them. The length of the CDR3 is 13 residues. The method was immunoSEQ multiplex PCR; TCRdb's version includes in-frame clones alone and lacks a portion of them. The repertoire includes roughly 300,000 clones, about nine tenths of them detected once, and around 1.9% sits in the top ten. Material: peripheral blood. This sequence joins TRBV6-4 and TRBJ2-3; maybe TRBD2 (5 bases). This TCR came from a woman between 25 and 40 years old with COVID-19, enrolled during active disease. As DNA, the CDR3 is TGTGCCAGCAGTGAAGCGGAGACAGATACGCAGTATTTT. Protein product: CASSEAETDTQYF.